A selection of T cell receptor beta chains follows, all from one sample in a study of CD8+ T cells in alopecia areata. Produced via immunoSEQ multiplex PCR; TCRdb's table is partial and in-frame only. The sample has fewer than 250,000 clones; more than 30% are singletons. Source: CD4+ T cells sorted from blood, taken at roughly week 30, from a patient treated with tofacitinib. The source of these receptors is a human donor with alopecia areata. Both conserved end residues are part of each CDR3. Each record gives: clone size, D gene, V gene, J gene, CDR3 DNA, CDR3 protein. The D gene is left open where the match is weak. Some rows have no size entry. The others give once, few or many, or a class for an expanded clone.

size: .
D: .
V: TRBV25-1
J: TRBJ2-1
DNA: TGTGCCAGCAGTTCAAGATGGGTTGAGCAGTTCTTC
CDR3: CASSSRWVEQFF

size: .
D: .
V: TRBV5-1
J: TRBJ2-5
DNA: TGCGCCAGCAGCCCCAACCCCGGACTACGGGGGGAGACCCAGTACTTC
CDR3: CASSPNPGLRGETQYF

size: .
D: .
V: TRBV20-1
J: TRBJ2-1
DNA: TGCAGTGCTAGACCCACGTCGGAGCAGTTCTTC
CDR3: CSARPTSEQFF

size: few
D: .
V: TRBV30
J: TRBJ2-1
DNA: TGTGCCTGGAGTGATCAGGGTCTCTCCTACAATGAGCAGTTCTTC
CDR3: CAWSDQGLSYNEQFF

size: few
D: TRBD1
V: TRBV27
J: TRBJ2-7
DNA: TGTGCCGCACGGGGGACAGGACTTTACGAGCAGTACTTC
CDR3: CAARGTGLYEQYF

size: few
D: .
V: TRBV18
J: TRBJ2-4
DNA: TGTGCCAGCTCACCCGAGCACTCAGGGATTCAGTACTTC
CDR3: CASSPEHSGIQYF

size: .
D: .
V: TRBV6-6
J: TRBJ2-1
DNA: TGTGCCAGCACCCGGTCCTACAATGAGCAGTTCTTC
CDR3: CASTRSYNEQFF

size: .
D: TRBD1
V: TRBV6-5
J: TRBJ2-7
DNA: TGTGCCAGCAGGAGGGACAGGGTGAACGAGCAGTACTTC
CDR3: CASRRDRVNEQYF

size: .
D: .
V: TRBV4-1
J: TRBJ2-1
DNA: TGCGCCAGTGGTTGGAGGGCTCTTGACAATGAGCAGTTCTTC
CDR3: CASGWRALDNEQFF

size: .
D: .
V: TRBV2
J: TRBJ1-1
DNA: TGTGCCAGCACGGGGAGCAGAGGGCGCAGCACTGAAGCTTTCTTT
CDR3: CASTGSRGRSTEAFF

size: .
D: .
V: TRBV11-2
J: TRBJ1-2
DNA: TGTGCCAGCACCCCCGGCTTGGGGGGAAGCGGCTACACCTTC
CDR3: CASTPGLGGSGYTF

size: .
D: TRBD1
V: TRBV6-6
J: TRBJ1-3
DNA: TGTGCCAGCAGTTACGCTGGGACAGACTCTGGAAACACCATATATTTT
CDR3: CASSYAGTDSGNTIYF

size: few
D: .
V: TRBV7-2
J: TRBJ2-1
DNA: TGTGCCAGCAGCATCTACTCATATGAGCAGTTCTTC
CDR3: CASSIYSYEQFF

size: .
D: .
V: TRBV6-5
J: TRBJ1-2
DNA: TGTGCCAGCAGCCCCATCAGCCAAGGAGGCTACACCTTC
CDR3: CASSPISQGGYTF

size: .
D: .
V: TRBV5-1
J: TRBJ2-7
DNA: TGCGCCAGCAGCCCCGGGACACTAAACACCCACGAGCAGTACTTC
CDR3: CASSPGTLNTHEQYF

size: .
D: TRBD1
V: TRBV29-1
J: TRBJ2-5
DNA: TGCAGCGTTGGGTCAGGGGGCCAAGAGACCCAGTACTTC
CDR3: CSVGSGGQETQYF

size: .
D: .
V: TRBV30
J: TRBJ2-5
DNA: TGTGCCTGGAGTGTAGACCTCATCCAAGAGACCCAGTACTTC
CDR3: CAWSVDLIQETQYF

size: few
D: TRBD2
V: TRBV30
J: TRBJ2-1
DNA: TGTGCCTGGAGACTAGCGGGAGGAAATGAGCAGTTCTTC
CDR3: CAWRLAGGNEQFF

size: .
D: .
V: TRBV6-5
J: TRBJ2-1
DNA: TGTGCCAGCAGGATGGGACCGCAACCCTACAATGAGCAGTTCTTC
CDR3: CASRMGPQPYNEQFF

size: .
D: .
V: TRBV18
J: TRBJ1-1
DNA: TGTGCCAGCTCACCACGACAGGCTCCGAACACTGAAGCTTTCTTT
CDR3: CASSPRQAPNTEAFF

size: few
D: .
V: TRBV9
J: TRBJ1-1
DNA: TGTGCCAGCAGCGAGGGACCGAACACTGAAGCTTTCTTT
CDR3: CASSEGPNTEAFF

size: few
D: .
V: TRBV7-9
J: TRBJ2-1
DNA: TGTGCCTCCGATATTCCGGGCTCCTACAATGAGCAGTTCTTC
CDR3: CASDIPGSYNEQFF

size: .
D: TRBD1
V: TRBV27
J: TRBJ2-7
DNA: TGTGCCAGCAGTTTATCCGGGACAGGGGGCTCCTACGAGCAGTACTTC
CDR3: CASSLSGTGGSYEQYF

size: .
D: .
V: TRBV27
J: TRBJ2-1
DNA: TGTGCCAGCACGAAAGCGGACTACAATGAGCAGTTCTTC
CDR3: CASTKADYNEQFF

size: few
D: .
V: TRBV29-1
J: TRBJ1-1
DNA: TGCAGCCCAACACGAAAAGCGGACACTGAAGCTTTCTTT
CDR3: CSPTRKADTEAFF

size: few
D: .
V: TRBV20-1
J: TRBJ1-1
DNA: TGCAGTGGTGCGATCAACACTGAAGCTTTCTTT
CDR3: CSGAINTEAFF

size: .
D: TRBD2
V: TRBV18
J: TRBJ2-1
DNA: TGTGCCAGCTCGCCTCTAGCGGGGGGCTCCTACAATGAGCAGTTCTTC
CDR3: CASSPLAGGSYNEQFF

size: .
D: .
V: TRBV7-2
J: TRBJ2-7
DNA: TGTGCCAGCAGCCGTAGCGGAGTCTCCTACGAGCAGTACTTC
CDR3: CASSRSGVSYEQYF

size: .
D: .
V: TRBV30
J: TRBJ1-5
DNA: TGTGCCTGGAGTTCCGCCAATAGCAATCAGCCCCAGCATTTT
CDR3: CAWSSANSNQPQHF

size: .
D: TRBD1
V: TRBV25-1
J: TRBJ2-3
DNA: TGTGCCAGCTCCAACAGGGGCTTGGGCACAGATACGCAGTATTTT
CDR3: CASSNRGLGTDTQYF

size: few
D: TRBD1
V: TRBV29-1
J: TRBJ2-1
DNA: TGCAGCGTCAGGGGGAATGAGCAGTTCTTC
CDR3: CSVRGNEQFF